A selection of T cell receptor beta chains follows, all from one sample in a study of long-term antiretroviral therapy in people with HIV. Measured with immunoSEQ multiplex PCR; TCRdb has only the in-frame clones, and not every one. The table lists under 45,000 clones, 94% of them singletons. Specimen: unsorted PBMCs, collected about 9 years after starting antiretroviral therapy. Receptors were obtained from a man aged 25-40 years with HIV. Each CDR3 is given with its conserved first and last residue. Fields, in order: D gene, J gene, V gene, clone size, CDR3 protein, CDR3 DNA. A D gene is named only where the DNA matches it firmly. A row's size may be missing; if present it is once, few, many or a size class.

d_gene: -; j_gene: TRBJ2-3; v_gene: TRBV9; abundance: -; CDR3aa: CASSVSRNSDTQYF; CDR3nt: TGTGCCAGCAGCGTAAGTAGGAACTCAGATACGCAGTATTTT
d_gene: -; j_gene: TRBJ2-7; v_gene: TRBV7-3; abundance: once; CDR3aa: CASSLDGNYEQYF; CDR3nt: TGTGCCAGCAGCTTAGACGGGAACTACGAGCAGTACTTC
d_gene: -; j_gene: TRBJ1-6; v_gene: TRBV9; abundance: -; CDR3aa: CASSVEGSRRSPLHF; CDR3nt: TGTGCCAGCAGCGTAGAGGGCAGTAGGAGGTCACCCCTCCACTTT
d_gene: -; j_gene: TRBJ1-4; v_gene: TRBV4-1; abundance: -; CDR3aa: CASREEETNEKLFF; CDR3nt: TGCGCCAGCAGGGAGGAGGAGACTAATGAAAAACTGTTTTTT
d_gene: -; j_gene: TRBJ1-5; v_gene: TRBV7-6; abundance: -; CDR3aa: CASSPGLSNQPQHF; CDR3nt: TGTGCCAGCAGCCCAGGCCTTAGCAATCAGCCCCAGCATTTT
d_gene: -; j_gene: TRBJ1-5; v_gene: TRBV7-8; abundance: -; CDR3aa: CASSLHRNTSSNQPQHF; CDR3nt: TGTGCCAGCAGCCTACACCGAAATACTAGTAGCAATCAGCCCCAGCATTTT
d_gene: -; j_gene: TRBJ1-4; v_gene: TRBV30; abundance: -; CDR3aa: CAWSTQGATNEKLFF; CDR3nt: TGTGCCTGGAGTACACAGGGAGCAACTAATGAAAAACTGTTTTTT
d_gene: -; j_gene: TRBJ1-1; v_gene: TRBV18; abundance: once; CDR3aa: CASSPQSGPSNTEAFF; CDR3nt: TGTGCCAGCTCACCACAATCCGGACCGTCGAACACTGAAGCTTTCTTT
d_gene: TRBD1; j_gene: TRBJ2-6; v_gene: TRBV9; abundance: -; CDR3aa: CASSVVGTGVGANVLTF; CDR3nt: TGTGCCAGCAGCGTAGTGGGTACAGGGGTGGGAGCCAACGTCCTGACTTTC
d_gene: TRBD2; j_gene: TRBJ2-3; v_gene: TRBV6-1; abundance: -; CDR3aa: CASTLAGVTDTQYF; CDR3nt: TGTGCCAGCACCTTAGCGGGGGTAACAGATACGCAGTATTTT
d_gene: -; j_gene: TRBJ2-1; v_gene: TRBV27; abundance: -; CDR3aa: CASSYDLGSSYNEQFF; CDR3nt: TGTGCCAGCAGCTATGACTTGGGTAGCTCCTACAATGAGCAGTTCTTC
d_gene: -; j_gene: TRBJ1-4; v_gene: TRBV28; abundance: -; CDR3aa: CASAYGTANEKLFF; CDR3nt: TGTGCCAGCGCGTATGGGACGGCAAATGAAAAACTGTTTTTT
d_gene: TRBD1; j_gene: TRBJ1-2; v_gene: TRBV18; abundance: -; CDR3aa: CASSPSSGTEDLFYGYTF; CDR3nt: TGTGCCAGCTCACCGTCTTCCGGGACAGAGGACCTGTTTTATGGCTACACCTTC
d_gene: TRBD1; j_gene: TRBJ2-4; v_gene: TRBV19; abundance: -; CDR3aa: CASSGVTGTGGRESKNIQYF; CDR3nt: TGTGCCAGTAGTGGGGTAACCGGGACAGGGGGTCGGGAGTCCAAAAACATTCAGTACTTC
d_gene: -; j_gene: TRBJ2-5; v_gene: TRBV5-6; abundance: -; CDR3aa: CASSPVVRGVGETQYF; CDR3nt: TGTGCCAGCAGCCCCGTGGTAAGGGGCGTGGGAGAGACCCAGTACTTC
d_gene: TRBD1; j_gene: TRBJ2-5; v_gene: TRBV19; abundance: once; CDR3aa: CASSLDREETQYF; CDR3nt: TGTGCCAGTAGTCTCGACAGGGAAGAGACCCAGTACTTC
d_gene: -; j_gene: TRBJ1-2; v_gene: TRBV19; abundance: -; CDR3aa: CASSTPQGNNYGYTF; CDR3nt: TGTGCCAGTAGCACCCCCCAGGGAAATAACTATGGCTACACCTTC
d_gene: TRBD2; j_gene: TRBJ2-3; v_gene: TRBV28; abundance: -; CDR3aa: CASSWTSASTDTQYF; CDR3nt: TGTGCCAGCAGTTGGACTAGCGCTAGCACAGATACGCAGTATTTT
d_gene: -; j_gene: TRBJ2-5; v_gene: TRBV29-1; abundance: -; CDR3aa: CSVGVRGEETQYF; CDR3nt: TGCAGCGTTGGTGTGCGGGGAGAAGAGACCCAGTACTTC
d_gene: -; j_gene: TRBJ2-5; v_gene: TRBV20-1; abundance: once; CDR3aa: CSEGRGETQYF; CDR3nt: TGCAGTGAGGGACGGGGGGAGACCCAGTACTTC
d_gene: -; j_gene: TRBJ1-2; v_gene: TRBV10-3; abundance: -; CDR3aa: CAISHKTNYGYTF; CDR3nt: TGTGCCATCAGCCATAAAACTAACTATGGCTACACCTTC
d_gene: -; j_gene: TRBJ1-5; v_gene: TRBV6-1; abundance: medium-sized; CDR3aa: CASSEDGTPQAQHF; CDR3nt: TGTGCCAGCAGTGAAGATGGGACTCCCCAGGCCCAGCATTTT
d_gene: -; j_gene: TRBJ1-5; v_gene: TRBV14; abundance: -; CDR3aa: CASSQAVRGARHSNQPQHF; CDR3nt: TGTGCCAGCAGCCAAGCGGTGAGGGGGGCCCGTCATAGCAATCAGCCCCAGCATTTT
d_gene: -; j_gene: TRBJ1-2; v_gene: TRBV29-1; abundance: -; CDR3aa: CSVEHGYTF; CDR3nt: TGCAGCGTTGAACATGGCTACACCTTC
d_gene: -; j_gene: TRBJ1-4; v_gene: TRBV20-1; abundance: -; CDR3aa: CSASQFEKLFF; CDR3nt: TGCAGTGCTAGCCAGTTCGAAAAACTGTTTTTT
d_gene: -; j_gene: TRBJ1-2; v_gene: TRBV20-1; abundance: -; CDR3aa: CSARVREGYTF; CDR3nt: TGCAGTGCTAGAGTCAGGGAAGGCTACACCTTC
d_gene: TRBD1; j_gene: TRBJ1-6; v_gene: TRBV9; abundance: -; CDR3aa: CASSVGQLGNSPLHF; CDR3nt: TGTGCCAGCAGCGTGGGACAGCTAGGGAATTCACCCCTCCACTTT
d_gene: -; j_gene: TRBJ2-7; v_gene: TRBV7-6; abundance: large; CDR3aa: CASSSGPNYEQYF; CDR3nt: TGTGCCAGCAGCTCGGGACCGAACTACGAGCAGTACTTC
d_gene: TRBD2; j_gene: TRBJ2-1; v_gene: TRBV2; abundance: -; CDR3aa: CASSGASGEYNEQFF; CDR3nt: TGTGCCAGCAGTGGGGCTAGCGGGGAGTACAATGAGCAGTTCTTC
d_gene: TRBD2; j_gene: TRBJ2-5; v_gene: TRBV9; abundance: -; CDR3aa: CASSVAPTSGGASYQETQYF; CDR3nt: TGTGCCAGCAGCGTAGCCCCGACTAGCGGGGGGGCCTCCTACCAAGAGACCCAGTACTTC
d_gene: -; j_gene: TRBJ2-7; v_gene: TRBV27; abundance: -; CDR3aa: CASSSQSHYEQYF; CDR3nt: TGTGCCAGCAGTTCCCAAAGTCACTACGAGCAGTACTTC
d_gene: -; j_gene: TRBJ1-4; v_gene: TRBV7-9; abundance: -; CDR3aa: CASSLARDENEKLFF; CDR3nt: TGTGCCAGCAGCTTAGCGCGGGACGAGAATGAAAAACTGTTTTTT
d_gene: -; j_gene: TRBJ2-2; v_gene: TRBV14; abundance: -; CDR3aa: CASSQDLGSGRELFF; CDR3nt: TGTGCCAGCAGCCAAGACTTGGGCTCGGGGAGGGAGCTGTTTTTT
d_gene: -; j_gene: TRBJ2-7; v_gene: TRBV5-1; abundance: -; CDR3aa: CASSEVAGNEQYF; CDR3nt: TGCGCCAGCAGCGAAGTTGCGGGCAACGAGCAGTACTTC
d_gene: TRBD2; j_gene: TRBJ2-5; v_gene: TRBV7-8; abundance: -; CDR3aa: CASSFTSGGKTQYF; CDR3nt: TGTGCCAGCAGCTTCACTAGCGGGGGAAAGACCCAGTACTTC
d_gene: TRBD1; j_gene: TRBJ1-6; v_gene: TRBV6-6; abundance: -; CDR3aa: CASSYSQGVGSPLHF; CDR3nt: TGTGCCAGCAGTTACTCTCAGGGGGTGGGTTCACCCCTCCACTTT
d_gene: TRBD1; j_gene: TRBJ1-4; v_gene: TRBV7-9; abundance: -; CDR3aa: CANPGTGDEKLFF; CDR3nt: TGTGCCAACCCAGGGACAGGGGACGAAAAACTGTTTTTT
d_gene: -; j_gene: TRBJ2-2; v_gene: TRBV7-2; abundance: -; CDR3aa: CASSPRTNGELFF; CDR3nt: TGTGCCAGCAGCCCCCGCACCAACGGGGAGCTGTTTTTT
d_gene: -; j_gene: TRBJ1-1; v_gene: TRBV5-6; abundance: -; CDR3aa: CASSLMTAARSEAFF; CDR3nt: TGTGCCAGCAGCCTGATGACGGCGGCGCGGAGTGAAGCTTTCTTT
d_gene: TRBD2; j_gene: TRBJ2-7; v_gene: TRBV19; abundance: -; CDR3aa: CASSTSGGDYEQYF; CDR3nt: TGTGCCAGTAGTACCTCGGGGGGGGACTACGAGCAGTACTTC
d_gene: -; j_gene: TRBJ2-7; v_gene: TRBV7-2; abundance: -; CDR3aa: CASSLAGDPSYEQYF; CDR3nt: TGTGCCAGCAGCTTAGCCGGGGACCCATCCTACGAGCAGTACTTC
d_gene: -; j_gene: TRBJ2-2; v_gene: TRBV5-1; abundance: -; CDR3aa: CASVPLSNTGELFF; CDR3nt: TGCGCCAGCGTCCCCCTCTCGAACACCGGGGAGCTGTTTTTT
d_gene: -; j_gene: TRBJ1-5; v_gene: TRBV6-1; abundance: -; CDR3aa: CASGGGGNQPQHF; CDR3nt: TGTGCCAGCGGGGGGGGTGGCAATCAGCCCCAGCATTTT